Detailed here is one TCR beta chain. Germline CDR1 MDHEN, CDR2 SYDVKM. V was pared by 5 bases and J by 7 bases, with 11 bases between. This CDR3 spans 12 amino acids. This specimen comes from a study of blood T cell repertoires in COVID-19. Whole-study context: Sites across the United States, Italy and Spain contributed samples from acute and convalescent COVID-19. T cells, B-cell-depleted T cells, or PBMCs provided the cDNA or gDNA that served as material.

How the authors handled the data: Cell counts per sample came from amplifying reference gene primers. Sequencing was performed with immunoSEQ multiplex PCR; in TCRdb, only in-frame clones are kept and a portion is missing. D and trimming come from the DNA, and the V and J calls and clone size come from that table. The sample includes roughly 500,000 clones, roughly 88% of them seen just once. The gene calls are TRBV28 and TRBJ1-1; the D is unclear. This TCR was sampled from a human donor in a cohort sampled during active COVID-19. The sequenced material came from peripheral blood. CDR3 residues: CASSLPAVEAFF. The DNA for the CDR3 is TGTGCCAGCAGTCTGCCAGCGGTTGAAGCTTTCTTT.